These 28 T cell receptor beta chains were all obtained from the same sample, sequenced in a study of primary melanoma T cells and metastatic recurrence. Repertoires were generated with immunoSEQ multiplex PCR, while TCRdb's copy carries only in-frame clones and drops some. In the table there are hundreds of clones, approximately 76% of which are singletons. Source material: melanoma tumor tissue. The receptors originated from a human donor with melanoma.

CDR3 amino acids: CASSHGTISTDTQYF. The CDR3 DNA sequence: TGTGCCAGCAGCCATGGGACTATTAGCACAGATACGCAGTATTTT. The chain recombines TRBV14 with TRBJ2-3, with TRBD2 matching over 7 bases. Trimming at V came to 3 bases and at J to 0 bases, leaving 3 bases not matched to a gene. Germline V gives CDR1 SGHDN, CDR2 FVKESK. The CDR3 is 15 amino acids.

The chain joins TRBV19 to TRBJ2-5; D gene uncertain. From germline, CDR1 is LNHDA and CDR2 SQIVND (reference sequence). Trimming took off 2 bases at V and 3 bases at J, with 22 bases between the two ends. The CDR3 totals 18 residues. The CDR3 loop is CASSIYPSGDAEKETQYF. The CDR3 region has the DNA TGTGCCAGTAGTATATACCCTTCTGGCGATGCAGAGAAAGAGACCCAGTACTTC.

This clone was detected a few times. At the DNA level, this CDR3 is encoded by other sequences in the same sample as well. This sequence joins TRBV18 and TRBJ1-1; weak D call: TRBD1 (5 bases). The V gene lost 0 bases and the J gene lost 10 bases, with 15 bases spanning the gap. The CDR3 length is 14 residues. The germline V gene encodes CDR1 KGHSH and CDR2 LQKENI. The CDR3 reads CASSPPGTPAGAFF. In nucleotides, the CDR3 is TGTGCCAGCTCACCACCCGGGACCCCTGCGGGAGCTTTCTTT.

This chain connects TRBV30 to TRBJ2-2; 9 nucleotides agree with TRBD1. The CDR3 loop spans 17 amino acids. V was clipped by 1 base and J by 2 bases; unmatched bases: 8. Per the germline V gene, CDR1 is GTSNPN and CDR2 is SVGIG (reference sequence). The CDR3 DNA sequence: TGTGCCTGGAGTGAATCCTGGACAGGGGTCAACACCGGGGAGCTGTTTTTT. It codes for CAWSESWTGVNTGELFF. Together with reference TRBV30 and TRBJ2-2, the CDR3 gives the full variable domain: SQTIHQWPATLVQPVGSPLSLECTVEGTSNPNLYWYRQAAGRGLQLLFYSVGIGQISSEVPQNLSASRPQDRQFILSSKKLLLSDSGFYLCAWSESWTGVNTGELFFGEGSRLTVL.

The CDR3 loop reads CASSARGENQPQHF. CDR3 nucleotide sequence: TGTGCCAGCAGTGCGCGGGGGGAAAATCAGCCCCAGCATTTT. The V call is TRBV6-7, the J call TRBJ1-5; a possible D gene is TRBD1 (5 bases). TRBV6-7 is an ORF for which the function is uncertain. The V gene lost 5 bases and the J gene lost 4 bases, with 12 bases spanning the gap. This CDR3 region has 14 residues.

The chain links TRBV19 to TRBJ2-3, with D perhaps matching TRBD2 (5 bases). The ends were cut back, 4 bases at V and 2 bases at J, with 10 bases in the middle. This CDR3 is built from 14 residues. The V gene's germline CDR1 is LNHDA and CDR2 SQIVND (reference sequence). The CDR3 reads CASSTPRDTDTQYF. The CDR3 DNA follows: TGTGCCAGTAGTACCCCGAGGGACACAGATACGCAGTATTTT. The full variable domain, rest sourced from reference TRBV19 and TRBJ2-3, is DGGITQSPKYLFRKEGQNVTLSCEQNLNHDAMYWYRQDPGQGLRLIYYSQIVNDFQKGDIAEGYSVSREKKESFPLTVTSAQKNPTAFYLCASSTPRDTDTQYFGPGTRLTVL.

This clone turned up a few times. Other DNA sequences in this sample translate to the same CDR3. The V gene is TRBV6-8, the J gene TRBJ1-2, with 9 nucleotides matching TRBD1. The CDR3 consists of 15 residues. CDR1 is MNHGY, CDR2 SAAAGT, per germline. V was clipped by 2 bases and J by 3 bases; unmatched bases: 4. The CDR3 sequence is CASSYMGQGDYGYTF. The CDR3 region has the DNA TGTGCCAGCAGTTACATGGGACAGGGCGACTATGGCTACACCTTC.

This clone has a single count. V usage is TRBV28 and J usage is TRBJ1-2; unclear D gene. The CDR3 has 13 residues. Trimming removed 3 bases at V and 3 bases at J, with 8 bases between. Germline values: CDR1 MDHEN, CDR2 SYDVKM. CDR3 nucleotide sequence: TGTGCCAGCAGTTTGCAGGCGCACTATGGCTACACCTTC. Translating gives CASSLQAHYGYTF.

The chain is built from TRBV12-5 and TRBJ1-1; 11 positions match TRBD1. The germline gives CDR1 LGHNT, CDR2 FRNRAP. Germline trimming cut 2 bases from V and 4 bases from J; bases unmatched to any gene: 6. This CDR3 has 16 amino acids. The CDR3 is CASGLTRTGGLTEAFF. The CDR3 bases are TGTGCTAGTGGTTTGACCCGGACAGGGGGCCTCACTGAAGCTTTCTTT.

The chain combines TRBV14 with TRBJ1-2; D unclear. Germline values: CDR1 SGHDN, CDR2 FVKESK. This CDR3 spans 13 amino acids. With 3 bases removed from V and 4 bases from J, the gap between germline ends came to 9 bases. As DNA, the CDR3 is TGTGCCAGCAGCCAGGATCCAGTCTATGGCTACACCTTC. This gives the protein CASSQDPVYGYTF.

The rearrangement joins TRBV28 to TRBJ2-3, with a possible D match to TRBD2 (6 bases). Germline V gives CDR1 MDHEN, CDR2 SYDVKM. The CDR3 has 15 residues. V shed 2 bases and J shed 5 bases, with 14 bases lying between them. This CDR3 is CASSLVTEGGDTQYF. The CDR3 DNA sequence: TGTGCCAGCAGTTTAGTAACAGAGGGAGGAGATACGCAGTATTTT.

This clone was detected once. The CDR3 loop is CASSLQGTDTQYF. In DNA, the CDR3 is TGTGCCAGCAGTCTCCAGGGTACAGATACGCAGTATTTT. V gene TRBV6-8 combines with J gene TRBJ2-3; D possibly corresponds to TRBD1 (5 bases). Germline V lookup: CDR1 MNHGY, CDR2 SAAAGT. Trimming stripped 5 bases from V and 3 bases from J, with 9 bases between. The CDR3 totals 13 residues.

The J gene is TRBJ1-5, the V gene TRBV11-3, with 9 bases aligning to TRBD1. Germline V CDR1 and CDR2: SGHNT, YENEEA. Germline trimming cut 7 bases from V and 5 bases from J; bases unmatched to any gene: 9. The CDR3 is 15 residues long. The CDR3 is CASTLGGQGYQPQHF. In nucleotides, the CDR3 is TGTGCCAGCACCCTTGGGGGACAGGGTTATCAGCCCCAGCATTTT.

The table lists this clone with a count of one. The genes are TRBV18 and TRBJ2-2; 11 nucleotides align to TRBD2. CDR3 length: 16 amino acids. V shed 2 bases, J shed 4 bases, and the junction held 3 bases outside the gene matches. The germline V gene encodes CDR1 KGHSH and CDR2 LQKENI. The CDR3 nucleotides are TGTGCCAGCTCACCAATAGCGGGAGGGGCCACCGGGGAGCTGTTTTTT. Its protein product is CASSPIAGGATGELFF.

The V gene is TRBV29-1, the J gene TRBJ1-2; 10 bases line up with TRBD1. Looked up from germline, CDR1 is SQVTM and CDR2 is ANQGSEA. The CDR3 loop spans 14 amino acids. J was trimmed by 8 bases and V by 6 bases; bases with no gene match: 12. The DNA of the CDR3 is TGCAGCGTGGGGACAGGGGTCCTTTCCTTGGGCTACACCTTC. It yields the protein CSVGTGVLSLGYTF.

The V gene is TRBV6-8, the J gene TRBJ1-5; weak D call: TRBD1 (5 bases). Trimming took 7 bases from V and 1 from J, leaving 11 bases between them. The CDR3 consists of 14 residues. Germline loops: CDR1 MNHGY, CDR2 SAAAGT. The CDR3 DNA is TGTGCCAGCAAAGACAGTTCCAGCAATCAGCCCCAGCATTTT. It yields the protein CASKDSSSNQPQHF.

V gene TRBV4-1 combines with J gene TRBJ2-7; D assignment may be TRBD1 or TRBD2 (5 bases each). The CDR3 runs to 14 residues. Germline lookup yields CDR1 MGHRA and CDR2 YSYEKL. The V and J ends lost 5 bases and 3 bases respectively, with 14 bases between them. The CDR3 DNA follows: TGCGCCAGCAGCTATGGGACGGCTGACTACGAGCAGTACTTC. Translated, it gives CASSYGTADYEQYF.

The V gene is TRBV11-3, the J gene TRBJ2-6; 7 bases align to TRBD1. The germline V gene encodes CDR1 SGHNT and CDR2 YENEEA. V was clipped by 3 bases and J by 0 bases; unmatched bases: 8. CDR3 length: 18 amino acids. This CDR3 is CASSLGQSVSSGANVLTF. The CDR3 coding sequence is TGTGCCAGCAGCTTGGGACAGTCAGTTAGCTCTGGGGCCAACGTCCTGACTTTC.

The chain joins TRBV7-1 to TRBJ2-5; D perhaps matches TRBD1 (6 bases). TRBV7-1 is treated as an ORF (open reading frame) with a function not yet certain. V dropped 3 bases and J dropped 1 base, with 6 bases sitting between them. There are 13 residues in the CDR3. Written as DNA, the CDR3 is TGTGCCAGCAGCTCGGACAGCCAAGAGACCCAGTACTTC. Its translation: CASSSDSQETQYF.

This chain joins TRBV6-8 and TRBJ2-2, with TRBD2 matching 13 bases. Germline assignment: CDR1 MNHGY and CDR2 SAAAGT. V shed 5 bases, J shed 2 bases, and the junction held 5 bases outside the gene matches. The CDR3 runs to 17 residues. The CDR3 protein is CASSPGLAGANTGELFF. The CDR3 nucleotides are TGTGCCAGCAGTCCAGGACTAGCGGGGGCCAACACCGGGGAGCTGTTTTTT.

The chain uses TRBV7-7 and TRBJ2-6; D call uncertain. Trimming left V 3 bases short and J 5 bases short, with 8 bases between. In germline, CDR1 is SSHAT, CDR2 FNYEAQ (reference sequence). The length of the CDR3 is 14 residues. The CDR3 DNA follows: TGTGCCAGCAGCTTGTATTCTAGGGCCAACGTCCTGACTTTC. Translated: CASSLYSRANVLTF.

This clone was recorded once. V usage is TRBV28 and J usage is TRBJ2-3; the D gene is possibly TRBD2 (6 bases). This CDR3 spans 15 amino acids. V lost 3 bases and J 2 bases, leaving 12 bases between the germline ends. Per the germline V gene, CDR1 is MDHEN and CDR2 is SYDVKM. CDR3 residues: CASSFLSGLTDTQYF. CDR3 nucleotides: TGTGCCAGCAGTTTTCTGTCGGGACTCACAGATACGCAGTATTTT.

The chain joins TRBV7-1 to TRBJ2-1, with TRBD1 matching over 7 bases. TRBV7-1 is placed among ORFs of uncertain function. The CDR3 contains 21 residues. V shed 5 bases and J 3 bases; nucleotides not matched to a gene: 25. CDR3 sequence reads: CASSLETDRDPVFGFYNEQFF. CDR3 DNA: TGTGCCAGCAGCCTCGAAACAGACAGGGACCCAGTGTTTGGTTTCTACAATGAGCAGTTCTTC.

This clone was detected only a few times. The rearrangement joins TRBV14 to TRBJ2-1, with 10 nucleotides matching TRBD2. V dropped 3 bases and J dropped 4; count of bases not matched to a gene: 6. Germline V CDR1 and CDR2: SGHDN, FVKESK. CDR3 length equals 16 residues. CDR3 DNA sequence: TGTGCCAGCAGCCAGCGGGGACTAGCGATTTACAATGAGCAGTTCTTC. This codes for CASSQRGLAIYNEQFF. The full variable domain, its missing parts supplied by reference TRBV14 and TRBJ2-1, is EAGVTQFPSHSVIEKGQTVTLRCDPISGHDNLYWYRRVMGKEIKFLLHFVKESKQDESGMPNNRFLAERTGGTYSTLKVQPAELEDSGVYFCASSQRGLAIYNEQFFGPGTRLTVL.

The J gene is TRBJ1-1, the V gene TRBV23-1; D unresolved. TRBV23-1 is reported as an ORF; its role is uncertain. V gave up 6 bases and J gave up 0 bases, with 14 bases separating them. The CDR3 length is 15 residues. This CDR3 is CASSQDLNLNTEAFF. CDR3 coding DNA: TGCGCCAGCAGCCAAGACTTGAACTTGAACACTGAAGCTTTCTTT.

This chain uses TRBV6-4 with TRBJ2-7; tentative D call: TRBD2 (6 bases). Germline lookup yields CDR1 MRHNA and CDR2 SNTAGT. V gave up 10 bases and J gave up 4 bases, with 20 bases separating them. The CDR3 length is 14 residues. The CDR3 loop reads CATFQGGPPYEQYF. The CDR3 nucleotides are TGTGCCACTTTCCAGGGAGGTCCGCCTTACGAGCAGTACTTC.

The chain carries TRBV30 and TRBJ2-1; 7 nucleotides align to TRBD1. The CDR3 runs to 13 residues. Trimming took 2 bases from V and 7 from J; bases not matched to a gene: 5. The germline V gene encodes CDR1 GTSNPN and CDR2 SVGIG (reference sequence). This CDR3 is CAWSRDRLNEQFF. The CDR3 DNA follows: TGTGCCTGGAGTCGGGACAGATTGAATGAGCAGTTCTTC.

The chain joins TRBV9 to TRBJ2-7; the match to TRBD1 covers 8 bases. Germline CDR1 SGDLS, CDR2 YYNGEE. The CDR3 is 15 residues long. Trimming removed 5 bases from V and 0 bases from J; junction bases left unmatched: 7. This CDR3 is CASRAGTGSSYEQYV. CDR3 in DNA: TGTGCCAGCAGAGCCGGGACAGGAAGCTCCTACGAGCAGTACGTC.